This is a list of T cell receptor beta chains from one sample in a study of OX40 agonist ivuxolimab in advanced cancers. Only in-frame clones appear in the TCRdb table, and some are missing; sequencing was by immunoSEQ multiplex PCR. The table has about 45,000 clones, 70% to 85% seen once; the top ten hold around 2.7%. Sequences were derived from CD4+ or CD8+ T cells sorted from blood, sampled in a trial of the OX40 agonist ivuxolimab. The receptors shown here come from an adult with an advanced solid tumor such as melanoma, head and neck, liver or kidney cancer. The CDR3 runs from the conserved cysteine through the conserved F or W. A D gene is named only where the DNA matches it firmly. Size is stated for part of the rows, as once, few or many counts, or as a class when the clone is expanded.

size	length	D	J	V	CDR3	DNA
NA	14	NA	TRBJ1-1	TRBV5-1	CASSLDSTNTEAFF	TGCGCCAGCAGCTTGGACAGCACCAACACTGAAGCTTTCTTT
NA	16	NA	TRBJ2-6	TRBV7-2	CASSLGLSSGANVLTF	TGTGCCAGCAGCCTGGGACTGAGCTCTGGGGCCAACGTCCTGACTTTC
few	13	TRBD1	TRBJ1-2	TRBV5-4	CASSVDRARGYTF	TGTGCCAGCAGCGTTGACAGGGCAAGGGGCTACACCTTC
NA	13	NA	TRBJ2-7	TRBV5-6	CASSSTRGYEQYF	TGTGCCAGCAGCTCGACCAGGGGCTACGAGCAGTACTTC
few	16	TRBD1	TRBJ1-2	TRBV6-5	CASSYGAGGANYGYTF	TGTGCCAGCAGTTACGGGGCAGGGGGAGCTAACTATGGCTACACCTTC
NA	15	NA	TRBJ2-6	TRBV7-2	CASSLTGTGANVLTF	TGTGCCAGCAGCTTAACAGGGACCGGGGCCAACGTCCTGACTTTC
NA	14	NA	TRBJ1-1	TRBV5-1	CASSLGTLNTEAFF	TGCGCCAGCAGCTTGGGGACCTTGAACACTGAAGCTTTCTTT
NA	14	TRBD2	TRBJ2-1	TRBV6-5	CASSRAGAYNEQFF	TGTGCCAGCAGCCGAGCGGGGGCCTACAATGAGCAGTTCTTC
once	18	NA	TRBJ1-2	TRBV7-9	CASSAQVNLRTQIYGYTF	TGTGCCAGCAGCGCCCAGGTGAATCTACGGACGCAAATCTATGGCTACACCTTC
once	15	NA	TRBJ1-3	TRBV25-1	CASSEAGDSGNTIYF	TGTGCCAGCAGTGAAGCGGGTGACTCTGGAAACACCATATATTTT
NA	16	NA	TRBJ2-1	TRBV9	CALLGIRGTESHEQFF	TGTGCCTTGCTAGGGATACGAGGGACTGAGAGTCATGAGCAGTTCTTC
once	15	TRBD2	TRBJ2-5	TRBV5-1	CASSLPTSGQETQYF	TGCGCCAGCAGCTTGCCCACTAGCGGACAAGAGACCCAGTACTTC
NA	15	TRBD1	TRBJ2-7	TRBV6-1	CASSRGTGGFYEQYF	TGTGCCAGCAGTAGGGGGACAGGGGGCTTCTACGAGCAGTACTTC
NA	16	TRBD2	TRBJ2-1	TRBV7-9	CASSPMDFRGGNEQFF	TGTGCCAGCAGCCCGATGGATTTCCGGGGAGGGAATGAGCAGTTCTTC
few	14	TRBD1	TRBJ1-5	TRBV5-6	CASSTGQGGQPQHF	TGTGCCAGCAGCACCGGACAGGGCGGTCAGCCCCAGCATTTT
once	16	TRBD2	TRBJ2-3	TRBV4-1	CASSQGRAGPGDTQYF	TGCGCCAGCAGCCAAGGGAGAGCGGGACCGGGGGATACGCAGTATTTT
NA	18	TRBD1	TRBJ2-7	TRBV7-9	CASSPTPLDRGSSYEQYF	TGTGCCAGCAGCCCCACTCCACTCGACAGGGGGAGCTCCTACGAGCAGTACTTC
NA	15	NA	TRBJ2-1	TRBV9	CASSVAASRYNEQFF	TGTGCCAGCAGCGTAGCGGCTAGTCGTTACAATGAGCAGTTCTTC
once	14	NA	TRBJ1-2	TRBV5-1	CASSLDRGSYGYTF	TGCGCCAGCAGCTTGGATCGGGGCTCCTATGGCTACACCTTC
NA	13	NA	TRBJ1-5	TRBV7-4	CASSLVSDQPQHF	TGTGCCAGCAGCTTAGTATCGGATCAGCCCCAGCATTTT
NA	12	NA	TRBJ1-2	TRBV4-1	CASRSDTLRYTF	TGCGCCAGCAGAAGCGACACTTTGCGCTACACCTTC
NA	16	TRBD1	TRBJ2-7	TRBV5-6	CASSLAQGVSSYEQYF	TGTGCCAGCAGCTTGGCCCAGGGGGTAAGCTCCTACGAGCAGTACTTC
NA	14	NA	TRBJ2-1	TRBV6-5	CASSGAGSRNEQFF	TGTGCCAGCAGTGGGGCGGGTAGCCGGAATGAGCAGTTCTTC
NA	17	TRBD1	TRBJ1-5	TRBV15	CATRSLVGTGYNQPQHF	TGTGCCACCAGATCCCTAGTTGGGACAGGATATAATCAGCCCCAGCATTTT
NA	15	TRBD1	TRBJ1-2	TRBV7-8	CASSLTDRGNYGYTF	TGTGCCAGCAGCTTAACGGACAGGGGAAACTATGGCTACACCTTC
NA	15	NA	TRBJ1-5	TRBV18	CASSPSTGGNQPQHF	TGTGCCAGCTCACCCTCCACCGGGGGGAATCAGCCCCAGCATTTT
NA	15	TRBD2	TRBJ2-7	TRBV11-3	CASSSRTSGIYEQYF	TGTGCCAGCAGTTCCCGGACTAGCGGGATCTACGAGCAGTACTTC
few	13	NA	TRBJ1-1	TRBV6-5	CASRLNLNTEAFF	TGTGCCAGCAGGCTCAACCTTAACACTGAAGCTTTCTTT
NA	15	TRBD2	TRBJ2-5	TRBV7-2	CASSLVAGGEKTQYF	TGTGCCAGCAGCTTAGTTGCGGGAGGTGAAAAGACCCAGTACTTC
once	12	TRBD1	TRBJ1-2	TRBV6-4	CASSEQGGGYTF	TGTGCCAGCAGTGAACAGGGGGGTGGCTACACCTTC
NA	15	TRBD1	TRBJ2-1	TRBV4-3	CASSQDGTGGNEQFF	TGCGCCAGCAGCCAAGACGGGACAGGGGGAAATGAGCAGTTCTTC
NA	17	NA	TRBJ2-4	TRBV7-9	CASSLSGLGLTGNIQYF	TGTGCCAGCAGCTTATCGGGGCTGGGGTTAACGGGGAACATTCAGTACTTC
NA	16	NA	TRBJ1-1	TRBV9	CASSETVSRLNTEAFF	TGTGCCAGCAGCGAAACAGTGAGTAGGTTGAACACTGAAGCTTTCTTT
NA	14	TRBD1	TRBJ1-2	TRBV25-1	CASSEWGTVDGYTF	TGTGCCAGCAGTGAATGGGGGACAGTCGATGGCTACACCTTC
NA	14	NA	TRBJ2-7	TRBV5-3	CASSLRGHFYEQYF	TGTGCCAGCAGCTTACGGGGACACTTCTACGAGCAGTACTTC
NA	13	NA	TRBJ1-1	TRBV7-2	CASSLKPTTEAFF	TGTGCCAGCAGCCTTAAACCCACGACTGAAGCTTTCTTT
few	15	NA	TRBJ2-1	TRBV27	CASGRERGAYNEQFF	TGTGCCAGCGGTCGGGAAAGGGGCGCCTACAATGAGCAGTTCTTC
NA	16	TRBD1	TRBJ1-4	TRBV9	CASSVATGQGNEKLFF	TGTGCCAGCAGCGTAGCTACGGGACAGGGAAATGAAAAACTGTTTTTT
NA	15	NA	TRBJ2-3	TRBV10-3	CAISDFRGATDTQYF	TGTGCCATCAGTGATTTCCGGGGGGCCACAGATACGCAGTATTTT
NA	15	TRBD1	TRBJ1-2	TRBV4-3	CASSQETGGSYGYTF	TGCGCCAGCAGCCAGGAAACAGGGGGCTCCTATGGCTACACCTTC
few	15	NA	TRBJ1-3	TRBV5-1	CASSLAGGGGHTIYF	TGCGCCAGCAGCTTGGCCGGGGGGGGCGGACACACCATATATTTT
once	12	NA	TRBJ1-6	TRBV4-3	CASSQDNSPLHF	TGCGCCAGCAGCCAAGATAATTCACCCCTCCACTTT
NA	15	TRBD1	TRBJ2-7	TRBV5-1	CASSREGQGRNEQYF	TGCGCCAGCAGTCGCGAAGGACAGGGGCGCAACGAGCAGTACTTC
NA	15	NA	TRBJ2-2	TRBV5-1	CASSFRQGASGELFF	TGCGCCAGCAGCTTTAGACAAGGAGCCTCCGGGGAGCTGTTTTTT
NA	15	NA	TRBJ1-3	TRBV4-1	CASSQDGGSGNTIYF	TGCGCCAGCAGCCAAGATGGGGGCTCTGGAAACACCATATATTTT
NA	10	NA	TRBJ2-7	TRBV20-1	CSAKSYEQYF	TGCAGTGCTAAGTCGTACGAGCAGTACTTC
NA	12	NA	TRBJ2-1	TRBV7-2	CASSPGPLSTFF	TGTGCCAGCAGCCCGGGGCCCCTGTCCACGTTCTTC
NA	16	TRBD1	TRBJ1-6	TRBV4-2	CASSMYRGAGGSPLHF	TGTGCCAGCAGCATGTACAGGGGCGCGGGGGGATCACCCCTCCACTTT
NA	17	NA	TRBJ1-1	TRBV5-5	CASTSLPGVGLNTEAFF	TGTGCCAGCACCAGCTTGCCAGGGGTGGGGTTGAACACTGAAGCTTTCTTT
NA	14	NA	TRBJ2-4	TRBV6-1	CASSEPAEKNIQYF	TGTGCCAGCAGTGAGCCAGCGGAGAAAAACATTCAGTACTTC
NA	20	TRBD2	TRBJ2-3	TRBV9	CASSAGGTGTSPEWTDTQYF	TGTGCCAGCAGCGCAGGGGGGACCGGGACTAGCCCCGAATGGACAGATACGCAGTATTTT
once	11	NA	TRBJ1-2	TRBV29-1	CSEVLQDGYTF	TGCAGCGAGGTACTCCAGGATGGCTACACCTTC
NA	14	NA	TRBJ1-1	TRBV27	CASKAGTVNTEAFF	TGTGCCAGCAAGGCAGGCACTGTGAACACTGAAGCTTTCTTT
NA	15	NA	TRBJ2-7	TRBV4-1	CASSQEGSGFYEQYF	TGCGCCAGCAGCCAAGAGGGTAGCGGCTTTTACGAGCAGTACTTC
NA	15	NA	TRBJ1-1	TRBV7-8	CASSSWDRGGTEAFF	TGTGCCAGCAGCTCCTGGGACCGAGGGGGCACTGAAGCTTTCTTT
NA	15	TRBD1	TRBJ1-5	TRBV27	CASRTGQGGNQPQHF	TGTGCCAGCAGAACGGGACAGGGGGGAAATCAGCCCCAGCATTTT
NA	17	TRBD2	TRBJ2-1	TRBV4-1	CASSPGLAGGPYNEQFF	TGCGCCAGCAGCCCCGGACTAGCGGGAGGGCCCTACAATGAGCAGTTCTTC